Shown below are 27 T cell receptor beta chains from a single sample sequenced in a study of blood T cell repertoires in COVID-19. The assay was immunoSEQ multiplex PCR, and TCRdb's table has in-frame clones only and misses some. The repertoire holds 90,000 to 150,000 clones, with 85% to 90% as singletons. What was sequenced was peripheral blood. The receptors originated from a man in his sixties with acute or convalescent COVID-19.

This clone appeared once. Here the CDR3 reads CASSPSGAAETQYF. The DNA of the CDR3 is TGTGCCAGCAGCCCATCAGGGGCGGCGGAGACCCAGTACTTC. This chain links TRBV5-4 with TRBJ2-5, with D possibly being TRBD1 (6 bases). V was pared by 4 bases and J by 5 bases, with 15 bases between. This CDR3 region has 14 residues. Germline assignment: CDR1 SGHNT and CDR2 YYREEE (reference sequence).

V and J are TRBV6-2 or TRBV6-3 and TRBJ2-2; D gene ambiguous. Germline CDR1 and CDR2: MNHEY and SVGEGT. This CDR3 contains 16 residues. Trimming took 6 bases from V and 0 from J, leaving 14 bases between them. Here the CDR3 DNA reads TGTGCCAGCAGCCCACAAATGGCAGCGAACACCGGGGAGCTGTTTTTT. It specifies CASSPQMAANTGELFF.

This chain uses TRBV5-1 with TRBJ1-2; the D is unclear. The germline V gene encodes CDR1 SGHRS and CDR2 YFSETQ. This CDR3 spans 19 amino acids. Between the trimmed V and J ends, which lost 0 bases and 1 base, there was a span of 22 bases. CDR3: CASSLDPSGSPIFNYGYTF. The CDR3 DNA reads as TGCGCCAGCAGCTTGGACCCCTCAGGTTCCCCCATTTTTAACTATGGCTACACCTTC.

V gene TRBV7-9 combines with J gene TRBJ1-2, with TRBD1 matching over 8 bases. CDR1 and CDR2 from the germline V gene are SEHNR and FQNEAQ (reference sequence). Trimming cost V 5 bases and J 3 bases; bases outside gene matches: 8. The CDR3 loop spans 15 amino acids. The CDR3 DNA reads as TGTGCCAGCAGCCCCCCGGACAGGGATTACTATGGCTACACCTTC. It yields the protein CASSPPDRDYYGYTF.

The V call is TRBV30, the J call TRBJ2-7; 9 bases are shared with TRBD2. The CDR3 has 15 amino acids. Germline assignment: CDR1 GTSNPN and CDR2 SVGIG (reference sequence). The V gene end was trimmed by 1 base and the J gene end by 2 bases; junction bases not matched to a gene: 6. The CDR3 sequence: CAWSELAGSAYEQYF. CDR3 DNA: TGTGCCTGGAGTGAACTAGCGGGTTCAGCCTACGAGCAGTACTTC. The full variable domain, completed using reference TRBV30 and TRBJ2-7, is SQTIHQWPATLVQPVGSPLSLECTVEGTSNPNLYWYRQAAGRGLQLLFYSVGIGQISSEVPQNLSASRPQDRQFILSSKKLLLSDSGFYLCAWSELAGSAYEQYFGPGTRLTVT.

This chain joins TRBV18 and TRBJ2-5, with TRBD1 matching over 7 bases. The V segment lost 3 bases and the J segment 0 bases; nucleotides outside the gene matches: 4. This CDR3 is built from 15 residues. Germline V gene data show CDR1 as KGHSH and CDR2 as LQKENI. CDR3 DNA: TGTGCCAGCTCACCTGGGGGACAGTACCAAGAGACCCAGTACTTC. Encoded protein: CASSPGGQYQETQYF. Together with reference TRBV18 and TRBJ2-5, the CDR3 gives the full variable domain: NAGVMQNPRHLVRRRGQEARLRCSPMKGHSHVYWYRQLPEEGLKFMVYLQKENIIDESGMPKERFSAEFPKEGPSILRIQQVVRGDSAAYFCASSPGGQYQETQYFGPGTRLLVL.

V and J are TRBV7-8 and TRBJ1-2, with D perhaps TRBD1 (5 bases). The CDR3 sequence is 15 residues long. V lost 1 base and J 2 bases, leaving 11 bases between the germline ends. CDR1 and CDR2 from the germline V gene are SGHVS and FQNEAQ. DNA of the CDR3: TGTGCCAGCAGCTTAGGGCAGGGTATGAACTATGGCTACACCTTC. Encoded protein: CASSLGQGMNYGYTF. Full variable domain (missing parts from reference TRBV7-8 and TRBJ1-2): GAGVSQSPRYKVAKRGQDVALRCDPISGHVSLFWYQQALGQGPEFLTYFQNEAQLDKSGLPSDRFFAERPEGSVSTLKIQRTQQEDSAVYLCASSLGQGMNYGYTFGSGTRLTVV.

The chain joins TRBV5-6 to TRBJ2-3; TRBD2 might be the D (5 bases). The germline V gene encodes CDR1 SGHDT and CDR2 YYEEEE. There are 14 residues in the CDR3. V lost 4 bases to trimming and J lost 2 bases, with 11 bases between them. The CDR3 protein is CASSPDGLTDTQYF. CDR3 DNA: TGTGCCAGCAGCCCCGACGGACTCACAGATACGCAGTATTTT.

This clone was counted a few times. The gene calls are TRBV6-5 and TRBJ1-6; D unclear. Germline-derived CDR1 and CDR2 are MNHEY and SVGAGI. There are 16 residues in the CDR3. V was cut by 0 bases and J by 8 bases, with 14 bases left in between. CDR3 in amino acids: CASSYSRGSGYSPLHF. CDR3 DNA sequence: TGTGCCAGCAGTTACTCCCGGGGAAGCGGTTATTCACCCCTCCACTTT.

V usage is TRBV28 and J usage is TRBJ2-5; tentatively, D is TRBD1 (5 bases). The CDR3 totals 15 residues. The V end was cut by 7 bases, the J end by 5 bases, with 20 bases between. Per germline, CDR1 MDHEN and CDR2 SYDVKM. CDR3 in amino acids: CASTQGAHDRETQYF. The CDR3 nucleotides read TGTGCCAGCACCCAAGGGGCGCACGATAGGGAGACCCAGTACTTC.

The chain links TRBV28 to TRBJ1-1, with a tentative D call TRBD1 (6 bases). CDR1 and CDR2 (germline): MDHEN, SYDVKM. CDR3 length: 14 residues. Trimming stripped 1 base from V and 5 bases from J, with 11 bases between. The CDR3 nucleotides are TGTGCCAGCAGTTTATCGTGGGACAAAACTGAAGCTTTCTTT. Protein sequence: CASSLSWDKTEAFF.

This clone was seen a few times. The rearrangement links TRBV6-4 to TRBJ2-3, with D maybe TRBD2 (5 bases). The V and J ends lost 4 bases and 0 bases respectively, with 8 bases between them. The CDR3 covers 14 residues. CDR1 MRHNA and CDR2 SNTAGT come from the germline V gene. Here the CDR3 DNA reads TGTGCCAGCAGTGTTGGGGAGAGCACAGATACGCAGTATTTT. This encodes CASSVGESTDTQYF.

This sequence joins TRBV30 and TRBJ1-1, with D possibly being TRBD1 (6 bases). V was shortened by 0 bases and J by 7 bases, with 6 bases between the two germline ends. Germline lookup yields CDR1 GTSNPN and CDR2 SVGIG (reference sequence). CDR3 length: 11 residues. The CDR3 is CAWSVRGEAFF. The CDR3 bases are TGTGCCTGGAGTGTCAGGGGTGAAGCTTTCTTT.

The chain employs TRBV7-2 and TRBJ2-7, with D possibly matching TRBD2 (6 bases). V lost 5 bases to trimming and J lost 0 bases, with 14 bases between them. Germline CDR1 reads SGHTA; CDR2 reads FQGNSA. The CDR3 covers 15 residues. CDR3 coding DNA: TGTGCCAGCAGCGCCCGACTGGAGGGCTCCTACGAGCAGTACTTC. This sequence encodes CASSARLEGSYEQYF.

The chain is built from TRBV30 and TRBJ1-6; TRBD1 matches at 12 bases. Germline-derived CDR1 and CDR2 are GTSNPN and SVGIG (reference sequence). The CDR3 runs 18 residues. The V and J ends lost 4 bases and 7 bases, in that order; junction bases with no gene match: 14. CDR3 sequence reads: CAWNPTRDRGPKNSPLHF. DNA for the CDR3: TGTGCCTGGAATCCTACCCGGGACAGGGGGCCAAAGAATTCACCCCTCCACTTT.

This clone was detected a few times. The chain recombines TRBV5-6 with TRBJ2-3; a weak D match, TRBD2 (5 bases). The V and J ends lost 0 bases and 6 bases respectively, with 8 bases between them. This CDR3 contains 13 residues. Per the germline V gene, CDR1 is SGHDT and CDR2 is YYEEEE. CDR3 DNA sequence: TGTGCCAGCAGCTTGGGGACTGAGGATACGCAGTATTTT. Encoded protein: CASSLGTEDTQYF.

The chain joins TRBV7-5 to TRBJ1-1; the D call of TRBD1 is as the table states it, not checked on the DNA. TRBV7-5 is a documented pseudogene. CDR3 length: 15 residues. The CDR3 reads CARSFKDSMNTEAFF. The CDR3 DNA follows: TGTGCCAGAAGCTTTAAGGACAGCATGAACACTGAAGCTTTCTTT.

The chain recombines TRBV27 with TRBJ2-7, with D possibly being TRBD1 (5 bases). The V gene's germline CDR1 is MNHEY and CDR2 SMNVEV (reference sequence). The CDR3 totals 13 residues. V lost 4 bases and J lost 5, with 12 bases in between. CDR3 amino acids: CASSWAGFHEQYF. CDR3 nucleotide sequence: TGTGCCAGCAGTTGGGCAGGGTTCCACGAGCAGTACTTC.

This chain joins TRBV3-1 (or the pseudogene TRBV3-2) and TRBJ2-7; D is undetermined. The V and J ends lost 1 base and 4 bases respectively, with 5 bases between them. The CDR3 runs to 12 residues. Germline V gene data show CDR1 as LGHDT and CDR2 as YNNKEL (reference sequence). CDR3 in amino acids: CASSQAVYEQYF. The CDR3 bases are TGTGCCAGCAGCCAAGCAGTTTACGAGCAGTACTTC.

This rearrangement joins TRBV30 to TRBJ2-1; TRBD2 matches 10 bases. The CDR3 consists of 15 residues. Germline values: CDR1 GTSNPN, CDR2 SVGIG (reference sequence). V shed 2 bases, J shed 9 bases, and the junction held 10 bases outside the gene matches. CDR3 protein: CAWSPTGLAIGEQFF. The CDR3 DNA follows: TGTGCCTGGAGTCCCACGGGACTAGCGATTGGTGAGCAGTTCTTC.

CDR3: CASSQSGQDSSYNSPLHF. The CDR3 nucleotides read TGTGCCAGCAGCCAATCTGGACAGGATAGCTCCTATAATTCACCCCTCCACTTT. The rearrangement uses TRBV4-2 and TRBJ1-6; 7 bases align to TRBD1. V lost 2 bases and J lost 0; bases outside the gene matches: 7. The CDR3 loop spans 18 amino acids. Germline V gene sequence: CDR1 LGHNA, CDR2 YNFKEQ.

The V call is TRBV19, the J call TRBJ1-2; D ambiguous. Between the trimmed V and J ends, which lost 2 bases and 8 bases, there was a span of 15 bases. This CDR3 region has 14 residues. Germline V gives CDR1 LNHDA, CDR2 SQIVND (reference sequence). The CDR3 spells CASSIFQQAGGYTF. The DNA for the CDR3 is TGTGCCAGTAGTATATTCCAGCAGGCGGGAGGCTACACCTTC.

CDR3 sequence reads: CASSPGQGRRPFF. CDR3 DNA: TGTGCCAGCAGCCCCGGACAGGGAAGGCGTCCTTTCTTT. The rearrangement links TRBV6-5 to TRBJ1-1, with 8 bases matching TRBD1. The length of the CDR3 is 13 residues. Germline lookup yields CDR1 MNHEY and CDR2 SVGAGI. Losses at the gene ends were 6 bases for V and 12 bases for J; bases not matched to a gene: 12.

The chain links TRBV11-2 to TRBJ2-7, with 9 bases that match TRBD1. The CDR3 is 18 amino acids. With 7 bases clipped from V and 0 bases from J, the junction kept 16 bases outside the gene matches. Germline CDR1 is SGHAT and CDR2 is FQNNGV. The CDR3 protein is CASTPHQGDRVTSYEQYF. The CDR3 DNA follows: TGTGCCAGCACCCCTCACCAAGGGGACAGGGTTACCTCCTACGAGCAGTACTTC.

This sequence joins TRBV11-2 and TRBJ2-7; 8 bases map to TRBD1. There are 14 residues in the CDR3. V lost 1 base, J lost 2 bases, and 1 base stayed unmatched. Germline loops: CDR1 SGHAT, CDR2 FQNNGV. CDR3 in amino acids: CASSLAGQAYEQYF. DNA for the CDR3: TGTGCCAGCAGCTTAGCGGGACAGGCCTACGAGCAGTACTTC.

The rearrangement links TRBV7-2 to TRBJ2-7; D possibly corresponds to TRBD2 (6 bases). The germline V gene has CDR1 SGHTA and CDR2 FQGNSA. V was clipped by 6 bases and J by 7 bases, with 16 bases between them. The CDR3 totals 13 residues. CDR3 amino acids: CASRSAGLREQYF. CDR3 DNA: TGTGCCAGCAGGTCTGCGGGGCTAAGGGAGCAGTACTTC.

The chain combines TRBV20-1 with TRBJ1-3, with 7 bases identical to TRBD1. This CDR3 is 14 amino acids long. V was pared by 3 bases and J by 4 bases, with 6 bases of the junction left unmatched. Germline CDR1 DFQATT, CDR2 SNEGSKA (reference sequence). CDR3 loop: CSASRDSRGNTIYF. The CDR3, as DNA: TGCAGTGCTAGTAGGGACAGTCGAGGAAACACCATATATTTT.